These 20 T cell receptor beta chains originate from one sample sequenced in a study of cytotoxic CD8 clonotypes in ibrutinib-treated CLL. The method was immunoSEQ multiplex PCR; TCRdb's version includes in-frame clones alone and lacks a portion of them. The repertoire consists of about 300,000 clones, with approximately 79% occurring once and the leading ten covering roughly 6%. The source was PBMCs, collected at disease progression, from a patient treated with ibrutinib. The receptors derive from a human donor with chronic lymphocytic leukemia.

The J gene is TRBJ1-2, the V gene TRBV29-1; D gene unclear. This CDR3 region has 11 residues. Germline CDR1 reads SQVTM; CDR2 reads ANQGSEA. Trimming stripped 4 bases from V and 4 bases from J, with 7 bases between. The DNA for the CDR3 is TGCAGCGTTGGATTCGGCTATGGCTACACCTTC. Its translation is CSVGFGYGYTF.

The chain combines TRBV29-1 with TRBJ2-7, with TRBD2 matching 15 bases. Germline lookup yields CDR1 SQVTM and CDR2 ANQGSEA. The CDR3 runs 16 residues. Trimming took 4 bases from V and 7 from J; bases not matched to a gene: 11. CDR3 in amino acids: CSVGGGTSGRSGEQYF. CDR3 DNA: TGCAGCGTTGGAGGAGGGACTAGCGGGAGGTCGGGTGAGCAGTACTTC.

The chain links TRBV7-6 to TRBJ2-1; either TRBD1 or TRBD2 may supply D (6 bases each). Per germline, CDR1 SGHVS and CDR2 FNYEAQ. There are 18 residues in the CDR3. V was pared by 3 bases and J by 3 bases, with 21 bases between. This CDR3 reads CASSLTEGPEGGYNEQFF. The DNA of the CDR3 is TGTGCCAGCAGCTTGACCGAGGGGCCCGAGGGGGGCTACAATGAGCAGTTCTTC.

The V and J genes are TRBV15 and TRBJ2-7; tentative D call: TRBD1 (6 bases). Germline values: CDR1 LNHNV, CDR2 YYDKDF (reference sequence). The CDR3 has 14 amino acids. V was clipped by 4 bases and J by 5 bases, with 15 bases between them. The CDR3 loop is CATSTHPGAHEQYF. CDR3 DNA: TGTGCCACCAGCACCCATCCAGGGGCTCACGAGCAGTACTTC.

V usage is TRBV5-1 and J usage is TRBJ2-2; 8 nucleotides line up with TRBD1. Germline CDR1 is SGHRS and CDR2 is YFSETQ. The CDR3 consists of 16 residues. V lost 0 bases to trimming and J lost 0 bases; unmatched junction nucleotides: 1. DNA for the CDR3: TGCGCCAGCAGCTTGGCAGGGGGCCCGAACACCGGGGAGCTGTTTTTT. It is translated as CASSLAGGPNTGELFF. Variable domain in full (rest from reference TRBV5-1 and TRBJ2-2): KAGVTQTPRYLIKTRGQQVTLSCSPISGHRSVSWYQQTPGQGLQFLFEYFSETQRNKGNFPGRFSGRQFSNSRSEMNVSTLELGDSALYLCASSLAGGPNTGELFFGEGSRLTVL.

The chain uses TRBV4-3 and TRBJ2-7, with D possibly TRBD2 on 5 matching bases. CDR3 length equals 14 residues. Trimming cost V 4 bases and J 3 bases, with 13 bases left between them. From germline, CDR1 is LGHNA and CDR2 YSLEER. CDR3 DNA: TGCGCCAGCAGCCGAGGCCGAGGGAGCTACGAGCAGTACTTC. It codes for CASSRGRGSYEQYF.

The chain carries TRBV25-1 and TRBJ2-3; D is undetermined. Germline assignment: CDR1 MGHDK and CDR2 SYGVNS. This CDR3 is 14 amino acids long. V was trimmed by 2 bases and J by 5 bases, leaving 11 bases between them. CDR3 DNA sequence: TGTGCCAGCAGTGAAAGCCCAATGGAAGATACGCAGTATTTT. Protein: CASSESPMEDTQYF.

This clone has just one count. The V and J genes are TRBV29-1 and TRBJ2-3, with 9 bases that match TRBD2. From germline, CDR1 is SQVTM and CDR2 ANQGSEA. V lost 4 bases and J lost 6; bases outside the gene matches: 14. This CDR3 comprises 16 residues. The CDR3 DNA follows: TGCAGCGTTGGGGCTGCGCGCGGGAGGGCAGGGGATACGCAGTATTTT. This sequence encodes CSVGAARGRAGDTQYF.

CDR3 loop: CASSAKLRANEQFF. CDR3 coding DNA: TGTGCCAGCAGTGCCAAGCTGCGAGCGAATGAGCAGTTCTTC. This chain connects TRBV6-1 to TRBJ2-1; D is ambiguous. The V end was cut by 4 bases, the J end by 7 bases, with 14 bases between. The V gene's germline CDR1 is MNHNS and CDR2 SASEGT. The CDR3 totals 14 residues.

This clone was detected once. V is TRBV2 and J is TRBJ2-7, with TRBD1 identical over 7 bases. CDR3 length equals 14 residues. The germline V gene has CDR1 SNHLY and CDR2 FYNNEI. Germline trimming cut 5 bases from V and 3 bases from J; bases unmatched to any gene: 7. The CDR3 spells CASSPGQSSYEQYF. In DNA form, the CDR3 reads TGTGCCAGCAGTCCGGGACAGTCGAGCTACGAGCAGTACTTC.

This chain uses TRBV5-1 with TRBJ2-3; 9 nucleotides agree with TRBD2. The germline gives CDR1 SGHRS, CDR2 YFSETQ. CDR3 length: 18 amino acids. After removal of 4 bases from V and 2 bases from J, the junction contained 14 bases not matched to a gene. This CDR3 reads CASSGYYGAGGHTDTQYF. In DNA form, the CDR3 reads TGCGCCAGCAGCGGCTACTACGGAGCGGGAGGTCACACAGATACGCAGTATTTT.

CDR3 sequence: CAISESPGQNTGELFF. The CDR3 coding sequence is TGTGCCATCAGTGAGTCGCCCGGGCAGAACACCGGGGAGCTGTTTTTT. V and J are TRBV10-3 and TRBJ2-2, with D unresolved. This CDR3 has 16 residues. Germline CDR1 and CDR2: ENHRY and SYGVKD. V was shortened by 0 bases and J by 1 base, with 9 bases between the two germline ends.

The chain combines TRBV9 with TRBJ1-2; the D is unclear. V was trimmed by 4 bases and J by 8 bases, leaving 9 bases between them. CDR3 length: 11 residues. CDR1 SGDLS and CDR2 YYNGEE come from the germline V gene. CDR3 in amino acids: CASSPVVGYTF. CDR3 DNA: TGTGCCAGCAGCCCGGTAGTAGGCTACACCTTC.

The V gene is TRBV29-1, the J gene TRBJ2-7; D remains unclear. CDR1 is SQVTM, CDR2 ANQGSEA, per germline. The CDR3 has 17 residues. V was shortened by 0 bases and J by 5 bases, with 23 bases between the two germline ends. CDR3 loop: CSVEDCRGTWAVHEQYF. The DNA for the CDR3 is TGCAGCGTTGAAGATTGTCGAGGAACATGGGCTGTACACGAGCAGTACTTC.

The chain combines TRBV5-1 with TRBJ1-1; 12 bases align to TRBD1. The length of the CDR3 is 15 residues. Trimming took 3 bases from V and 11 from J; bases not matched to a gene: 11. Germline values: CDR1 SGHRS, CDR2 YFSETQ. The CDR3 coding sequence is TGCGCCAGCAGCTACCCGGGACAGGGGGCTAAGTTGGCTTTCTTT. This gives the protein CASSYPGQGAKLAFF.

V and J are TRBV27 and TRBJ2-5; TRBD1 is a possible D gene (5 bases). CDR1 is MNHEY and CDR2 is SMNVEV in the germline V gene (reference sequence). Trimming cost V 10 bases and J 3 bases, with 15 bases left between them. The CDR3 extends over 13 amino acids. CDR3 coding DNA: TGTGCCACATCCTCAGACAGAGAAGAGACCCAGTACTTC. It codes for CATSSDREETQYF.

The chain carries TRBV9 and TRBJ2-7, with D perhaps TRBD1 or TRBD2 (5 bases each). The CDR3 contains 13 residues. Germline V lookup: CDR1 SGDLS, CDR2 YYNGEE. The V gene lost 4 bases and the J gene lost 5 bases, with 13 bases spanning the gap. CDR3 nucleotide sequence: TGTGCCAGCAGCCCATTCGGGACGCACGAGCAGTACTTC. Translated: CASSPFGTHEQYF.

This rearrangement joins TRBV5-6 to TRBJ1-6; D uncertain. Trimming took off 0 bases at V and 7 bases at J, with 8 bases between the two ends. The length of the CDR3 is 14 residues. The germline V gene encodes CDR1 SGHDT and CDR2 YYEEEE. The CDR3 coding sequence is TGTGCCAGCAGCTTGGAATACGGGAATTCACCCCTCCACTTT. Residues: CASSLEYGNSPLHF. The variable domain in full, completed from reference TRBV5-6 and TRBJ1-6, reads DAGVTQSPTHLIKTRGQQVTLRCSPKSGHDTVSWYQQALGQGPQFIFQYYEEEERQRGNFPDRFSGHQFPNYSSELNVNALLLGDSALYLCASSLEYGNSPLHFGNGTRLTVT.

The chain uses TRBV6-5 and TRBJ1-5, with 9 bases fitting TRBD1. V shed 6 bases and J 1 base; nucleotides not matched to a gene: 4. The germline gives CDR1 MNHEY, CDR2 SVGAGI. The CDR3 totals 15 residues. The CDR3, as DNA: TGTGCCAGCAGCGAGGACAGGGGAAGCAATCAGCCCCAGCATTTT. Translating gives CASSEDRGSNQPQHF.

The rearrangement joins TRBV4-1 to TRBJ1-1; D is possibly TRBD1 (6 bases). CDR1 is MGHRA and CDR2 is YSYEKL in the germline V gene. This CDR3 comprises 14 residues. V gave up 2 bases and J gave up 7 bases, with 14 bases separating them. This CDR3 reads CASSQRTGRYEAFF. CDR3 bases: TGCGCCAGCAGCCAAAGAACAGGGCGGTATGAAGCTTTCTTT.